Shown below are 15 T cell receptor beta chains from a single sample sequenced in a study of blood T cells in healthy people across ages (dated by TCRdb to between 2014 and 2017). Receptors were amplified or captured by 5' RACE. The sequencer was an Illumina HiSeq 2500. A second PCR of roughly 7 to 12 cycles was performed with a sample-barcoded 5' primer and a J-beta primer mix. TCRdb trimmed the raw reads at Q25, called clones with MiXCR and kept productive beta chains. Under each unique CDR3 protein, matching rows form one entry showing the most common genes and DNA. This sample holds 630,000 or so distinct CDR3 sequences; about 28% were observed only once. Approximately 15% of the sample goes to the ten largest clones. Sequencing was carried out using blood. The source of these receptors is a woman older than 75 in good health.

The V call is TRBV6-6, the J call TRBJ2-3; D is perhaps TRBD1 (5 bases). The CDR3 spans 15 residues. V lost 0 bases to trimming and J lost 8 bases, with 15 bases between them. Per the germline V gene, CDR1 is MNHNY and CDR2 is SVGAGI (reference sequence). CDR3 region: CASSYSRQGDSTQYF. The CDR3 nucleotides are TGTGCCAGCAGTTACTCGAGGCAGGGCGATAGTACGCAGTATTTT.

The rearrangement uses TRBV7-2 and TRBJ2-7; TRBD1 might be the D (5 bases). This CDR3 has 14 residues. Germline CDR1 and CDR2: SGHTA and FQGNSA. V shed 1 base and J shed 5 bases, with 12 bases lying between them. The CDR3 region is CASSLGGSRNEQYF. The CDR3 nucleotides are TGTGCCAGCAGCTTAGGGGGCTCCCGGAACGAGCAGTACTTC. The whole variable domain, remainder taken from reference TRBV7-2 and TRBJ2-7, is GAGVSQSPSNKVTEKGKDVELRCDPISGHTALYWYRQSLGQGLEFLIYFQGNSAPDKSGLPSDRFSAERTGGSVSTLTIQRTQQEDSAVYLCASSLGGSRNEQYFGPGTRLTVT.

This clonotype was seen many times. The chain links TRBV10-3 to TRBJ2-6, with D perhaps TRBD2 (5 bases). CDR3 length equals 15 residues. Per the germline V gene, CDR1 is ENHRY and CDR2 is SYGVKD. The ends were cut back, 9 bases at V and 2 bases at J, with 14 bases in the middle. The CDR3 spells CAISDGLAGANVLTF. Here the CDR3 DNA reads TGTGCCATTAGCGACGGGTTGGCTGGGGCCAACGTCCTGACTTTC.

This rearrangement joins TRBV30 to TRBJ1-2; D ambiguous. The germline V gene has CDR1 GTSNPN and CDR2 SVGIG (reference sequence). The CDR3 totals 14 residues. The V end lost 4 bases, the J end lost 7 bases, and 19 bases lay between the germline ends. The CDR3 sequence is CAWTVSRAVRGYTF. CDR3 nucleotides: TGTGCCTGGACCGTGTCGAGGGCTGTTCGTGGCTACACCTTC.

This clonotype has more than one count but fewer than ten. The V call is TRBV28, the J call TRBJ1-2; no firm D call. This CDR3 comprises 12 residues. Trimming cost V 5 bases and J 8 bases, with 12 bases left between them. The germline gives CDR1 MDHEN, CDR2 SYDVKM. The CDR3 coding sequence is TGTGCCAGCAGTGGAAGGGTATCGGGCTACACCTTC. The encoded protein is CASSGRVSGYTF.

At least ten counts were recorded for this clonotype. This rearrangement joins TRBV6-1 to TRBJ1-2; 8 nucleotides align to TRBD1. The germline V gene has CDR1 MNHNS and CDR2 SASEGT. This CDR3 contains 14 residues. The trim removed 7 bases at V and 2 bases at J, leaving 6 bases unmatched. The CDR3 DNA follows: TGTGCCAGCACACGGACAGGGAACAACTATGGCTACACCTTC. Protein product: CASTRTGNNYGYTF.

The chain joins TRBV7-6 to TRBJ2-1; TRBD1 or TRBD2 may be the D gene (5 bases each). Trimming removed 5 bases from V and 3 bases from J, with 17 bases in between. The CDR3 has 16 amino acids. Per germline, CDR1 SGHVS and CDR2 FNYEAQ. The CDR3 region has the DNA TGTGCCAGCAGCGTAGTGGGGGATGGAAACTACAATGAGCAGTTCTTC. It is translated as CASSVVGDGNYNEQFF. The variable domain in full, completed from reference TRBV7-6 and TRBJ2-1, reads GAGVSQSPRYKVTKRGQDVALRCDPISGHVSLYWYRQALGQGPEFLTYFNYEAQQDKSGLPNDRFSAERPEGSISTLTIQRTEQRDSAMYRCASSVVGDGNYNEQFFGPGTRLTVL.

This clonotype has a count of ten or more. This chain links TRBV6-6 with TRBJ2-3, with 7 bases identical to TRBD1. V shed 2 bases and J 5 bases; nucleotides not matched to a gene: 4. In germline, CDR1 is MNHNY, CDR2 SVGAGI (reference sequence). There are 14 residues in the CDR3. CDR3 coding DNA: TGTGCCAGCAGTTACGACAGGGCTGGAGATACGCAGTATTTT. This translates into CASSYDRAGDTQYF.

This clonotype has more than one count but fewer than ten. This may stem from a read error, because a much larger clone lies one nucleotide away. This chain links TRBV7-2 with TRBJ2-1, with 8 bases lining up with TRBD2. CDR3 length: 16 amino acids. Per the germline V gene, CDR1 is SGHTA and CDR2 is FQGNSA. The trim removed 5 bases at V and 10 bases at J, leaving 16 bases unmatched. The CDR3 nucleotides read TGTGCCAGCAGCCGGGGGGGGGCAGAGGGGGGTTTGGAGCAGTTCTTC. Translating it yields CASSRGGAEGGLEQFF.

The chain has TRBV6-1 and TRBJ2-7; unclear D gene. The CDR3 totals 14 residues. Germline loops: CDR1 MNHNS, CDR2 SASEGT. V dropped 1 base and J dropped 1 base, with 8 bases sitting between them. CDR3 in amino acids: CASSEGEGSYEQYF. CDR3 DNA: TGTGCCAGCAGTGAAGGAGAAGGGTCCTACGAGCAGTACTTC.

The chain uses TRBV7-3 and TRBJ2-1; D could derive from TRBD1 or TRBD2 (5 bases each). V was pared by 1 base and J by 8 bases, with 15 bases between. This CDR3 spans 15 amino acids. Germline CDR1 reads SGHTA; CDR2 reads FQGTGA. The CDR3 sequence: CASSLRLSGKDEQFF. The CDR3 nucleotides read TGTGCCAGCAGCTTAAGACTATCAGGGAAGGATGAGCAGTTCTTC.

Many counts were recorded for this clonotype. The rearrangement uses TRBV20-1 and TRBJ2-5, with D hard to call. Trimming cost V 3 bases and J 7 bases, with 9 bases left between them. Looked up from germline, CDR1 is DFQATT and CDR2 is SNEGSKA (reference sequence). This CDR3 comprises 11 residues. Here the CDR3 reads CSASALGTQYF. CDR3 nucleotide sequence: TGCAGTGCTAGCGCCTTAGGGACCCAGTACTTC.

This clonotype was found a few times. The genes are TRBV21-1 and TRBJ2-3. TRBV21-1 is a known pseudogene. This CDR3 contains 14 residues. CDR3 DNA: TGTGCCAGCAGCAAAGTGGCAAACACAGATACGCAGTATTTT. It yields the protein CASSKVANTDTQYF.

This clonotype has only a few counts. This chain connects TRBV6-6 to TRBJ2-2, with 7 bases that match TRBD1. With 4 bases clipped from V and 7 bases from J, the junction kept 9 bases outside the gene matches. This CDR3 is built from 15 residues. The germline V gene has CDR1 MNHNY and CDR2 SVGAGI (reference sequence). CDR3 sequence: CASSSSTGTGGELFF. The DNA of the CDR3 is TGTGCCAGCAGTTCCTCGACAGGGACGGGCGGGGAGCTGTTTTTT.

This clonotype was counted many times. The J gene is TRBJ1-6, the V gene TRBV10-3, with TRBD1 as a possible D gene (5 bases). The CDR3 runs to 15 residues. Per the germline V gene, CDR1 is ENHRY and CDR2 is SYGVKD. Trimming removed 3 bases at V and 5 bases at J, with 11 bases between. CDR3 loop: CAISDLQGHNSPLHF. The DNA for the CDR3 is TGTGCCATCAGTGACCTGCAGGGCCATAATTCACCCCTCCACTTT.